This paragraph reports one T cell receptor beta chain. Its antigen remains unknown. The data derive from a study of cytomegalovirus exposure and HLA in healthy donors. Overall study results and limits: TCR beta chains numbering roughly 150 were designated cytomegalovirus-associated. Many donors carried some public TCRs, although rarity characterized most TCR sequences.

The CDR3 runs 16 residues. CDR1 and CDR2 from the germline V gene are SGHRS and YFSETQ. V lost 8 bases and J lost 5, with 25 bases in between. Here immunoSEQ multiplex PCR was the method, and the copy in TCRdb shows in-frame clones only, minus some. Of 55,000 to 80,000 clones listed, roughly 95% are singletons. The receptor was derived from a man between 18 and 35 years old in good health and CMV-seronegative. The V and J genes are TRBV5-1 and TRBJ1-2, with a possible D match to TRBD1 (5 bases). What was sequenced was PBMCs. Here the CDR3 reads CASSHFSRAEEYGYTF. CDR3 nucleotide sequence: TGCGCCAGTTCCCATTTCTCCAGGGCCGAGGAGTATGGCTACACCTTC.